A selection of T cell receptor beta chains follows, all from one sample in a study of shared clonotypes between healthy human individuals. Using immunoSEQ multiplex PCR, the repertoire was profiled, and TCRdb retains in-frame clones only, with some absent. The table records 550,000 to 700,000 clones, more than 70% of them present only once. The sequenced material came from memory CD4+ T cells sorted from blood. These receptors came from a woman in her twenties or thirties in good health. CDR3s include the opening cysteine and the closing phenylalanine or tryptophan. Each record gives: J gene, D gene, V gene, clone size, CDR3 DNA, CDR3 protein. The D gene is left open where the match is weak. The size of a clone is reported for some rows only, either as once, few or many, or as a class for expanded clones.

>TRBJ1-5|.|TRBV7-9|.
TGTGCCAGCAGCTCCAGACAGGATTATAGCAATCAGCCCCAGCATTTT
CASSSRQDYSNQPQHF
>TRBJ2-2|.|TRBV11-3|.
TGTGCCAGCAGCTCCTGGGGCAGCACGAACACCGGGGAGCTGTTTTTT
CASSSWGSTNTGELFF
>TRBJ1-1|TRBD1|TRBV19|.
TGTGCCAGTAGTCGGAATGACAGGGGCACTGAAGCTTTCTTT
CASSRNDRGTEAFF
>TRBJ2-7|TRBD1|TRBV6-5|.
TGTGCCAGCAGTTACTCATTCGGACAGGGTGCCTACGAGCAGTACTTC
CASSYSFGQGAYEQYF
>TRBJ2-5|.|TRBV7-9|few
TGTGCCAGCAGCTTTTCTGTTGAGACCCAGTACTTC
CASSFSVETQYF
>TRBJ2-5|.|TRBV2|.
TGTGCCAGCAGAATTACGGGCCTGGGGCCAGAGACCCAGTACTTC
CASRITGLGPETQYF
>TRBJ1-1|.|TRBV11-2|once
TGTGCCAGCAGCTCCTCCCCCGGGCTTCTGACTGAAGCTTTCTTT
CASSSSPGLLTEAFF
>TRBJ2-1|.|TRBV21-1|.
TGTGCCAGCAGCTCGAGGTTGGGTTCCTACAATGAGCAGTTCTTC
CASSSRLGSYNEQFF
>TRBJ2-7|TRBD2|TRBV7-8|once
TGTGCCAGCAGCTTACAACAATCCGGGACTAGCGGATCCTACGAGCAGTACTTC
CASSLQQSGTSGSYEQYF
>TRBJ2-3|.|TRBV5-1|few
TGCGCCAGCAGCTTGGTTACAGATACGCAGTATTTT
CASSLVTDTQYF
>TRBJ2-1|.|TRBV19|.
TGTGCCAGTAGCCTCCGGGGGAAGAGCTCCTACAATGAGCAGTTCTTC
CASSLRGKSSYNEQFF
>TRBJ2-6|.|TRBV6-5|.
TGTGCCAGCAGTTCCAGGGGGGCTGGGGCCAACGTCCTGACTTTC
CASSSRGAGANVLTF
>TRBJ1-1|.|TRBV2|.
TGTGCCAGCAGTGTAGGCAGGTTGAGCACTGAAGCTTTCTTT
CASSVGRLSTEAFF
>TRBJ2-5|.|TRBV2|.
TGTGCCAGCAGTGTTACGGAAACTCAGGAGACCCAGTACTTC
CASSVTETQETQYF
>TRBJ1-5|TRBD1|TRBV2|few
TGTGCCAGCAGTTACAGGACAGGGCTTCAGCATTTT
CASSYRTGLQHF
>TRBJ2-1|TRBD2|TRBV6-6|.
TGTGCCAGCAGCCTACTAGCGGGGACAGATGGGCAGTTCTTC
CASSLLAGTDGQFF
>TRBJ1-4|TRBD1|TRBV5-1|.
TGCGCCAGCAGCCCACAGGGGGAGGCTGAAAAACTGTTTTTT
CASSPQGEAEKLFF
>TRBJ2-1|.|TRBV18|medium-sized
TGTGCCAGCTCACCAGTGGGGGGAGTCGTCCATGAGCAGTTCTTC
CASSPVGGVVHEQFF